This T cell receptor (beta chain) was sequenced during a study of T cell repertoires in cytomegalovirus infection. Study information: Public TCR beta signatures indicated both CMV infection and matching HLA type. Study-wide points: Ex vivo responses were dominated by HLA-C-restricted CMV-specific TCR beta clonotypes.

TCRdb redid the calling of the reads with MiXCR, one entry per CDR3 protein. Of around 170,000 distinct CDR3 sequences in the sample, roughly 18% were seen once. About this clonotype itself: Its antigen remains unknown.

Germline assignment: CDR1 LGHNT and CDR2 FRNRAP. The CDR3 consists of 17 residues. Trimming cost V 4 bases and J 1 base; bases outside gene matches: 9. The sequenced sample consisted of CD8+ T cells from PBMCs. The chain is built from TRBV12-5 and TRBJ2-5; TRBD1 matches 10 bases. The TCR originated in a human donor in good health (CMV status not recorded). Some clones in this sample may be carry-over from other donors' samples. In nucleotides, the CDR3 is TGTGCTAGTGGTTGGGATCCCGGGACAGGGGCCCAAGAGACCCAGTACTTC. Translating gives CASGWDPGTGAQETQYF.